Listed below are T cell receptor beta chains from one sample, sequenced in a study of shared clonotypes between healthy human individuals. Sequencing used immunoSEQ multiplex PCR; TCRdb keeps in-frame clones, though not all of them. The sample lists some 2,100,000 clones, more than 90% occurring once. The sequenced sample consisted of naive CD4+ T cells sorted from blood. Receptor source: a man younger than 35 in good health. The conserved cysteine and the conserved F or W are not part of the CDR3 here. The order of the fields is J gene, V gene, D gene, CDR3 length, clone size, CDR3 protein. A D gene is named only where the DNA matches it firmly. Rows may omit the clone size; those that give it use once, few, many or a size class.

TRBJ2-3 | TRBV7-3 | NA | 13 | NA | ASSYGQWRTDTQY
TRBJ1-1 | TRBV6-1 | NA | 13 | NA | ASSAGHLIWTEAF
TRBJ2-3 | TRBV6-1 | NA | 13 | NA | ATTQGAVGTDTQY
TRBJ1-5 | TRBV21-1 | NA | 16 | NA | ASGGGGLVVRGNQPQH
TRBJ2-1 | TRBV25-1 | NA | 13 | NA | ASSEPGAEYNEQF
TRBJ2-7 | TRBV6-5 | NA | 11 | NA | ASSYYRHYEQY
TRBJ1-5 | TRBV7-2 | NA | 12 | NA | ASSFGGAGQPQH
TRBJ2-7 | TRBV2 | NA | 11 | NA | ASSEQGSYEQY
TRBJ1-3 | TRBV27 | NA | 13 | NA | ASSPLGASGNTIY
TRBJ2-3 | TRBV7-8 | NA | 11 | NA | ASSLGGTDTQY
TRBJ2-7 | TRBV18 | NA | 12 | NA | ASSPTTGAYEQY
TRBJ1-1 | TRBV27 | TRBD1 | 13 | NA | ASSNGQGVITEAF
TRBJ2-7 | TRBV4-3 | NA | 11 | few | ASSPREGAEQY
TRBJ2-5 | TRBV10-2 | TRBD2 | 16 | NA | ASRAAGLAGGRQETQY
TRBJ1-1 | TRBV10-3 | NA | 13 | NA | AISEARGENTEAF
TRBJ2-4 | TRBV6-1 | NA | 16 | NA | ASSEDRGWGQAKNIQY
TRBJ2-1 | TRBV7-2 | NA | 10 | NA | ASSLWGNEQF
TRBJ1-6 | TRBV10-3 | TRBD1 | 16 | NA | AISESETGGAGNSPLH
TRBJ2-7 | TRBV30 | NA | 10 | NA | AWSVGGHEQY
TRBJ2-3 | TRBV5-1 | TRBD2 | 14 | NA | ASSWRSGESTDTQY
TRBJ2-5 | TRBV7-8 | NA | 13 | NA | ASSLGLSGTETQY
TRBJ1-6 | TRBV5-8 | NA | 14 | NA | ASSLAISQGNSPLH
TRBJ1-1 | TRBV29-1 | NA | 11 | NA | SATPDRNTEAF
TRBJ1-6 | TRBV5-6 | NA | 13 | NA | ASSFPAGANSPLH
TRBJ1-2 | TRBV6-5 | TRBD1 | 11 | NA | ASRQGAGYGYT
TRBJ2-3 | TRBV5-1 | TRBD1 | 13 | once | ASSLQGAPTDTQY
TRBJ2-5 | TRBV5-1 | TRBD2 | 14 | NA | ASRKRTSENQETQY
TRBJ1-2 | TRBV2 | NA | 12 | NA | ASIGRQRGDGYT
TRBJ1-2 | TRBV27 | NA | 10 | NA | ASRVPLGGYT
TRBJ1-1 | TRBV5-1 | NA | 9 | NA | ASSLTGEAF
TRBJ2-7 | TRBV28 | NA | 10 | NA | ATTSGSYEQY
TRBJ2-2 | TRBV5-4 | NA | 13 | NA | ASSLQFANTGELF
TRBJ1-2 | TRBV6-1 | NA | 12 | once | ASSENNRGYGYT
TRBJ2-5 | TRBV7-6 | NA | 10 | NA | ASSLTVETQY
TRBJ2-2 | TRBV5-6 | NA | 13 | NA | ASSFTPGGPGELF
TRBJ2-3 | TRBV10-1 | NA | 15 | NA | ASSVSLGAESTDTQY
TRBJ2-2 | TRBV6-5 | TRBD1 | 13 | NA | ASRSTGPNTGELF